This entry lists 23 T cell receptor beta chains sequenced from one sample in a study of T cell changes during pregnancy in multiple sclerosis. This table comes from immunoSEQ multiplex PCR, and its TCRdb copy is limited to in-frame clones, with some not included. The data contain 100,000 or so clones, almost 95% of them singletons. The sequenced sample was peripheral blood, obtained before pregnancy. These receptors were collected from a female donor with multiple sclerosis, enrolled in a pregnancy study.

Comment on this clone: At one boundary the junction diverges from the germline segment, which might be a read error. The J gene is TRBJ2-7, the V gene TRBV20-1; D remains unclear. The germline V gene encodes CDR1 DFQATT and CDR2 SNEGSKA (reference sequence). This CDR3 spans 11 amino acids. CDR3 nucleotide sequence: TGCAGTGCTAGACTATCCTTCGAGCAGTACTTC. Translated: CSARLSFEQYF.

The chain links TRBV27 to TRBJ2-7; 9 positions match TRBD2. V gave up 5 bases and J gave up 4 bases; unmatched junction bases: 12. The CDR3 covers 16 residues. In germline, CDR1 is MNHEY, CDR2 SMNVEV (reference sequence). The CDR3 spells CASSVGLAPRGYEQYF. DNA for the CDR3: TGTGCCAGCAGTGTGGGACTAGCTCCCAGGGGTTACGAGCAGTACTTC.

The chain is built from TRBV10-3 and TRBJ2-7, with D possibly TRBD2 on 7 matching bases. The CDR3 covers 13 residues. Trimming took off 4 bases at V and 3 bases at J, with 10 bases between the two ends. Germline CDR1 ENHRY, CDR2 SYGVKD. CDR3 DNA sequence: TGTGCCATCAGTGGGGGAGGGGGCTACGAGCAGTACTTC. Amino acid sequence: CAISGGGGYEQYF.

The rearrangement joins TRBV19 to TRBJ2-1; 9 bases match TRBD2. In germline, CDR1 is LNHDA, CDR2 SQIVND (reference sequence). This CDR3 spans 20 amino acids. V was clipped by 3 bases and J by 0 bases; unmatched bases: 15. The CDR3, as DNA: TGTGCCAGTAGTATTTCTGTGGGTAGCGGGAGTGTCGGCTCCTACAATGAGCAGTTCTTC. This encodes CASSISVGSGSVGSYNEQFF.

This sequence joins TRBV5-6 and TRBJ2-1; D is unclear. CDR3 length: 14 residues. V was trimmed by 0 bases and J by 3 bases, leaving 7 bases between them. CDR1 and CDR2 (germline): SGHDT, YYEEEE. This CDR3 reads CASSLAGDYNEQFF. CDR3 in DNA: TGTGCCAGCAGCTTGGCAGGTGACTACAATGAGCAGTTCTTC.

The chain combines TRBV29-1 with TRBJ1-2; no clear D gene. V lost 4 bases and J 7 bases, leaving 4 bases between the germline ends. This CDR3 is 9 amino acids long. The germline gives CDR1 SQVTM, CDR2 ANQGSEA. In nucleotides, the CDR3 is TGCAGCGTTGTCTCTGGCTACACCTTC. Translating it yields CSVVSGYTF. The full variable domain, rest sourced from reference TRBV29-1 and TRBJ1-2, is SAVISQKPSRDICQRGTSLTIQCQVDSQVTMMFWYRQQPGQSLTLIATANQGSEATYESGFVIDKFPISRPNLTFSTLTVSNMSPEDSSIYLCSVVSGYTFGSGTRLTVV.

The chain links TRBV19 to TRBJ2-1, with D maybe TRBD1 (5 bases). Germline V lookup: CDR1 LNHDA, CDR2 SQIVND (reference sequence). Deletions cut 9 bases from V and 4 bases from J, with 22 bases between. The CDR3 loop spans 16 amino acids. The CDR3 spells CASRPTALFPYNEQFF. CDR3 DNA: TGTGCCAGCCGTCCGACAGCCCTATTCCCTTACAATGAGCAGTTCTTC.

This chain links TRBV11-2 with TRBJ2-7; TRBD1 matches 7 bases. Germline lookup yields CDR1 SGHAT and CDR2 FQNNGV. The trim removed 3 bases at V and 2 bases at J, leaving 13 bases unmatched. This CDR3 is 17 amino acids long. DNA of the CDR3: TGTGCCAGCAGCTTCCGTTATAGTGGGACAGAGGCCTACGAGCAGTACTTC. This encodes CASSFRYSGTEAYEQYF.

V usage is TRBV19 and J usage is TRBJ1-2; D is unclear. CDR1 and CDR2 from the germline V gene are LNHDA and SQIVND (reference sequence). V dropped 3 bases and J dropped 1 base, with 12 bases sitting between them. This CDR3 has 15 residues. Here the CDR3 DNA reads TGTGCCAGTAGTATTGCCCGCGGAAGTAACTATGGCTACACCTTC. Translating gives CASSIARGSNYGYTF.

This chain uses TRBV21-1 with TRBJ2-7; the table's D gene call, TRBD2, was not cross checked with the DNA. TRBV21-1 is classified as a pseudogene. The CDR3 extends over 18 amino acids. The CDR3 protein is CASSTHKETSGTAYEQYF. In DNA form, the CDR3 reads TGTGCCAGCAGCACGCACAAAGAGACTAGCGGGACAGCCTACGAGCAGTACTTC.

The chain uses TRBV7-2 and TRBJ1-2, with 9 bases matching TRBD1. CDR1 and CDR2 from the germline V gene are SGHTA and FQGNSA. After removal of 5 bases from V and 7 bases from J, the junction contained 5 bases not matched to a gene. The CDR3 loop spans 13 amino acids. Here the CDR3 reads CASSQGQGFGYTF. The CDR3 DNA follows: TGTGCCAGCAGCCAGGGACAGGGATTTGGCTACACCTTC.

CDR3 DNA sequence: TGTGCCAGCAGTTTAGAAGTTTTCTGGACAGGAGGGACCTACGAGCAGTACTTC. Its translation: CASSLEVFWTGGTYEQYF. The chain has TRBV28 and TRBJ2-7, with D tentatively TRBD1 (7 bases). The CDR3 totals 18 residues. CDR1 and CDR2 from the germline V gene are MDHEN and SYDVKM. Trimming took 2 bases from V and 2 from J, leaving 22 bases between them.

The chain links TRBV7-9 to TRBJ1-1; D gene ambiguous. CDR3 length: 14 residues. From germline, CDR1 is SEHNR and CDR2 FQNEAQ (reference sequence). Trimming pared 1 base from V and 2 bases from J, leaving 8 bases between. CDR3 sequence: CASSLEQYNTEAFF. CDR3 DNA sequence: TGTGCCAGCAGCTTAGAACAGTACAACACTGAAGCTTTCTTT.

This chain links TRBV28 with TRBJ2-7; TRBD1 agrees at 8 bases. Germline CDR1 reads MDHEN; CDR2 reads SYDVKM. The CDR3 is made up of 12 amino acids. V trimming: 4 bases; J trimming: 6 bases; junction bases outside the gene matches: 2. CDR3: CASSSGQGEQYF. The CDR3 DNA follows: TGTGCCAGCAGTTCCGGACAGGGCGAGCAGTACTTC.

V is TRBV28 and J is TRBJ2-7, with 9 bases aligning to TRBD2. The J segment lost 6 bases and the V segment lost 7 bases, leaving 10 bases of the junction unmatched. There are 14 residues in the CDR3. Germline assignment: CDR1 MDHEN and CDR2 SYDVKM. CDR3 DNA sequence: TGTGCCAGCACGCGGGGGCTAGCGGGAAGCGAGCAGTACTTC. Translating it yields CASTRGLAGSEQYF.

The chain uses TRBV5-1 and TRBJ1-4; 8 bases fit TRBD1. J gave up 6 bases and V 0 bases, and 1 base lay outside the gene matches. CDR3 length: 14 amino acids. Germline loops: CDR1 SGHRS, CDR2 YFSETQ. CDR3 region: CASSLDRGDEKLFF. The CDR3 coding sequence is TGCGCCAGCAGCTTGGACAGGGGGGATGAAAAACTGTTTTTT.

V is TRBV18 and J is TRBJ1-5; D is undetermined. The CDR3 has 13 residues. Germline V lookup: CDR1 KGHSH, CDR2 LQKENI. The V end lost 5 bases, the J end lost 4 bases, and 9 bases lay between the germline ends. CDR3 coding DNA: TGTGCCAGCTCAGGGGAGAAAAATCAGCCCCAGCATTTT. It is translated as CASSGEKNQPQHF.

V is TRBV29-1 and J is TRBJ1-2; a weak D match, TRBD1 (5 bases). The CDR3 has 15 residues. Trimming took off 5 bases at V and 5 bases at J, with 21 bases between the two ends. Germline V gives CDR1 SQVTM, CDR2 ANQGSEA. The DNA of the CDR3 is TGCAGCGTTCCCAGGGCAGGGAATGAAAAATATGGCTACACCTTC. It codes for CSVPRAGNEKYGYTF.

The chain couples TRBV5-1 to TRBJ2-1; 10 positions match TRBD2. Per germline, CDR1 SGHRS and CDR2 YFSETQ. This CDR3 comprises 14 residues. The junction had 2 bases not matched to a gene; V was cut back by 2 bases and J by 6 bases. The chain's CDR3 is CASSFLAGANEQFF. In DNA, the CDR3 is TGCGCCAGCAGCTTTCTAGCGGGAGCCAATGAGCAGTTCTTC.

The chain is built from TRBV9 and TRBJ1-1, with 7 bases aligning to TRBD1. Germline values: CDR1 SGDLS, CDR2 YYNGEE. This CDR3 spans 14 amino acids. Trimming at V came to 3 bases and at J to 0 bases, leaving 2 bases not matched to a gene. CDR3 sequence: CASSAGQVNTEAFF. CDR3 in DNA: TGTGCCAGCAGCGCAGGACAGGTGAACACTGAAGCTTTCTTT.

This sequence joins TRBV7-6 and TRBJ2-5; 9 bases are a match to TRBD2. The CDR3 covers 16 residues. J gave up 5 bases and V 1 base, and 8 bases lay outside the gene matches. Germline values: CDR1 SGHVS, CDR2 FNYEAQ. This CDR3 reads CASSLGAGGPQETQYF. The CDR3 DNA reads TGTGCCAGCAGCTTAGGGGCGGGAGGGCCGCAGGAGACCCAGTACTTC.

DNA for the CDR3: TGTGCCAGCAGCTACTTCAACCTCAATGAGCAGTTCTTC. The encoded protein is CASSYFNLNEQFF. J is TRBJ2-1 and V is TRBV28; no reliable D call. The germline gives CDR1 MDHEN, CDR2 SYDVKM. This CDR3 is 13 amino acids long. Between the trimmed V and J ends, which lost 6 bases and 6 bases, there was a span of 12 bases.

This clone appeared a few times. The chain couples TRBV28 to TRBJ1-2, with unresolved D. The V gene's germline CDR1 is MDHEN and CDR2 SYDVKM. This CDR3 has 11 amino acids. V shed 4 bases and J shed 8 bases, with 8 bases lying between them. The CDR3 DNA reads TGTGCCAGCAGTTCAAAAATCGGCTACACCTTC. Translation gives CASSSKIGYTF.